Described below is a single T cell receptor (beta chain) sequence and its context. In the original workflow: From reference gene primer amplification, estimates of nucleated cell counts were derived. The data were produced by immunoSEQ multiplex PCR, yet TCRdb's version contains in-frame clones alone and is incomplete. The V and J calls and clone size were taken over from that table, and D and trimming were inferred from the DNA. This sample has 240,000 or so clones, with approximately 85% found just once. The CDR3 runs to 16 residues. CDR1 SGHTA and CDR2 FQGNSA come from the germline V gene. J lost 8 bases, V lost 0 bases, and 6 bases had no gene match. These data originate in a study of blood T cell repertoires in COVID-19. As for the study in general: Material from acute and convalescent COVID-19 was sourced from the United States, Italy and Spain. PBMCs, B-cell-depleted T cells, or T cells were the source of the cDNA or gDNA that made up the material.

The sample taken for sequencing was peripheral blood. The chain couples TRBV7-2 to TRBJ2-4; 11 bases are shared with TRBD2. The clonotype was recovered from a man aged 80 or over with acute or convalescent COVID-19. This CDR3 is CASSLALAGGKYIQYF. DNA for the CDR3: TGTGCCAGCAGCTTAGCCCTAGCGGGGGGAAAGTACATTCAGTACTTC.